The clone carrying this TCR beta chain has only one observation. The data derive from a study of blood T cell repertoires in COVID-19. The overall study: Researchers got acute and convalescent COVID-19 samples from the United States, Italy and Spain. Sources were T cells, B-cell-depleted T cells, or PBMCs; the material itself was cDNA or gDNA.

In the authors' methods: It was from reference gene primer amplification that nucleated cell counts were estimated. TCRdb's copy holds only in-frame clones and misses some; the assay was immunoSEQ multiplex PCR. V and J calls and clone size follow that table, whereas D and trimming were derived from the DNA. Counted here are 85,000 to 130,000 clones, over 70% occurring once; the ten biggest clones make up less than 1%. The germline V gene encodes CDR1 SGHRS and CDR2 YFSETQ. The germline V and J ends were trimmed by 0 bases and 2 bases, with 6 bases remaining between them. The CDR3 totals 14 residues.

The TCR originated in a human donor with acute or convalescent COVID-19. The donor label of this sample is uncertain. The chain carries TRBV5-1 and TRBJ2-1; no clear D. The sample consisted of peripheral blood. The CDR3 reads CASSLGLAYNEQFF. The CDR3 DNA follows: TGCGCCAGCAGCTTGGGGTTAGCCTACAATGAGCAGTTCTTC.